Described below is a single T cell receptor (beta chain) sequence and its context. The specificity of this receptor is unknown. No base quality information exists; no much larger clone differs at one position. V has 2 bases trimmed and J has 2 bases trimmed; junction bases matching no gene number 4. The CDR3 holds 15 amino acids from the cysteine to the phenylalanine. The kept DNA is CDR3 alone, 45 bases in frame from the first base. CDR1 is given as MNHEY and CDR2 as SVGAGI, both from the germline V gene. This entry belongs to a study of T cell changes during pregnancy in multiple sclerosis (dated by TCRdb to about 2019). Notes on the research overall: Changes in the T cell repertoire over the course of pregnancy were examined in this study in women with multiple sclerosis.

Libraries were prepared through the immunoSEQ multiplex PCR assay. TCRdb's version of the immuneACCESS table is confined to in-frame rearrangements and falls short of the full clone set. An unresolved V gene accounts for under half of the shortfall where checked; the remainder is of unknown origin. The sample contains about 100,000 clones, about nine tenths of them found a single time. The top ten constitute 3.5% of the sample. This receptor was obtained from a female donor with multiple sclerosis, enrolled in a pregnancy study. The sequences come from peripheral blood, collected after pregnancy. The rearrangement combines TRBV6-5 with TRBJ2-3, with 7 junctional bases fitting TRBD1. At the DNA level, the sequence is TGTGCCAGCAGTTACACGGGACAGTACACAGATACGCAGTATTTT. Translation gives CASSYTGQYTDTQYF.